This TCR beta chain derives from a study of monozygotic twins with inflammatory bowel disease. Study findings and constraints: IBD patients had lower TCRbeta diversity (inverse Simpson) than healthy co-twins.

As to this clonotype: The antigen is not known.

Germline lookup yields CDR1 LGHNA and CDR2 YSLEER. This CDR3 spans 15 amino acids. TCRdb reworked the 5' RACE reads into one entry per CDR3 protein, no DNA. Here the sample table reports some 330,000 distinct CDR3 sequences. V and J are TRBV4-3 and TRBJ1-3. This clonotype was obtained from a human donor with ulcerative colitis or Crohn's disease, or a healthy co-twin of an affected twin (not recorded which). What was sequenced was blood. The CDR3 is CASSRELLSGNTIYF.